Each of the 19 T cell receptor beta chains below was sequenced from the same sample in a study of blood T cell repertoires in COVID-19. Profiling relied on immunoSEQ multiplex PCR, and the TCRdb table lists in-frame clones only, not all of them. The sample records roughly 190,000 clones, 94% being singletons. Sequenced sample: peripheral blood. The receptor source for this set is a man aged 25-40 years with COVID-19, enrolled during active disease.

V usage is TRBV30 and J usage is TRBJ1-2, with TRBD1 identical over 7 bases. The germline V gene encodes CDR1 GTSNPN and CDR2 SVGIG (reference sequence). The CDR3 contains 12 residues. CDR3 amino acids: CLTGSPGYGYTF. The CDR3 region has the DNA TGTCTGACAGGGTCCCCTGGCTATGGCTACACCTTC. The entire variable domain, with the rest obtained from reference TRBV30 and TRBJ1-2, is as follows: SQTIHQWPATLVQPVGSPLSLECTVEGTSNPNLYWYRQAAGRGLQLLFYSVGIGQISSEVPQNLSASRPQDRQFILSSKKLLLSDSGFYLCLTGSPGYGYTFGSGTRLTVV.

The chain is built from TRBV7-3 and TRBJ2-3; D gene ambiguous. Trimming took 4 bases from V and 3 from J, leaving 8 bases between them. Looked up from germline, CDR1 is SGHTA and CDR2 is FQGTGA. The CDR3 contains 13 residues. The CDR3 nucleotides are TGTGCCAGCAGCTATCTAATGACAGATACGCAGTATTTT. Encoded protein: CASSYLMTDTQYF. Looking up the rest from reference TRBV7-3 and TRBJ2-3 gives the full variable domain: GAGVSQTPSNKVTEKGKYVELRCDPISGHTALYWYRQSLGQGPEFLIYFQGTGAADDSGLPNDRFFAVRPEGSVSTLKIQRTERGDSAVYLCASSYLMTDTQYFGPGTRLTVL.

This sequence joins TRBV6-5 and TRBJ1-6, with D tentatively TRBD1 (5 bases). V lost 6 bases and J lost 5, with 14 bases in between. This CDR3 has 15 amino acids. Per the germline V gene, CDR1 is MNHEY and CDR2 is SVGAGI. The CDR3 reads CASRWRGSDNSPLHF. The CDR3 nucleotides read TGTGCCAGCAGATGGAGGGGTTCGGATAATTCACCCCTCCACTTT.

The V gene is TRBV14, the J gene TRBJ2-5; D remains ambiguous. Trimming took off 0 bases at V and 5 bases at J, with 19 bases between the two ends. This CDR3 region has 17 residues. CDR1 and CDR2 (germline): SGHDN, FVKESK. The CDR3 sequence: CASSQEEYADPPETQYF. The CDR3 coding sequence is TGTGCCAGCAGCCAAGAAGAGTATGCGGATCCACCGGAGACCCAGTACTTC.

The gene calls are TRBV5-1 and TRBJ1-1; no reliable D call. V lost 2 bases and J lost 4, with 21 bases in between. The CDR3 covers 17 residues. Germline loops: CDR1 SGHRS, CDR2 YFSETQ. CDR3 amino acids: CASSLMAAETSGTEAFF. In DNA form, the CDR3 reads TGCGCCAGCAGCTTAATGGCAGCGGAAACTTCGGGCACTGAAGCTTTCTTT.

The rearrangement links TRBV5-4 to TRBJ1-2; D perhaps matches TRBD1 (5 bases). Trimming took 4 bases from V and 0 from J, leaving 16 bases between them. The V gene's germline CDR1 is SGHNT and CDR2 YYREEE (reference sequence). The CDR3 has 16 residues. The CDR3 coding sequence is TGTGCCAGCAGCCGGGGGGTTGTCCGTCCTAACTATGGCTACACCTTC. This gives the protein CASSRGVVRPNYGYTF.

This chain links TRBV12-3 or TRBV12-4 with TRBJ2-2; D gene uncertain. The CDR3 sequence is 13 residues long. V lost 1 base, J lost 7 bases, and 7 bases lay in between. CDR3 in amino acids: CASSLGSDGELFF. Here the CDR3 DNA reads TGTGCCAGCAGTTTAGGCAGTGACGGGGAGCTGTTTTTT.

The CDR3 is CASSKEEEISGANVLTF. The CDR3 DNA follows: TGTGCCAGCAGCAAAGAGGAGGAAATCTCTGGGGCCAACGTCCTGACTTTC. The chain recombines TRBV21-1 with TRBJ2-6; the tabulated D call, TRBD2, remains unverified against the DNA. TRBV21-1 is noted as a pseudogene. This CDR3 is 17 amino acids long.

The chain links TRBV6-6 to TRBJ2-1; 13 positions agree with TRBD2. Germline lookup yields CDR1 MNHNY and CDR2 SVGAGI (reference sequence). V shed 5 bases and J 0 bases; nucleotides not matched to a gene: 7. The CDR3 length is 18 residues. The CDR3 reads CASSRLAGGQSSYNEQFF. The CDR3 region has the DNA TGTGCCAGCAGTCGACTAGCGGGGGGACAGAGCTCCTACAATGAGCAGTTCTTC.

The chain carries TRBV6-1 and TRBJ1-4; 9 nucleotides align to TRBD1. The trim removed 0 bases at V and 11 bases at J, leaving 7 bases unmatched. CDR1 and CDR2 (germline): MNHNS, SASEGT. The CDR3 contains 15 residues. In DNA, the CDR3 is TGTGCCAGCAGTGAAGCGAGGGGACAGGGTGGGAAACTGTTTTTT. Amino acids: CASSEARGQGGKLFF.

The gene calls are TRBV2 and TRBJ2-7; 12 positions agree with TRBD1. Germline V lookup: CDR1 SNHLY, CDR2 FYNNEI. J lost 4 bases, V lost 6 bases, and 1 base had no gene match. This CDR3 comprises 13 residues. The CDR3 here is CASRGQGAYEQYF. The CDR3 nucleotides are TGTGCCAGCAGGGGACAGGGGGCTTACGAGCAGTACTTC. The whole variable domain, remainder taken from reference TRBV2 and TRBJ2-7, is EPEVTQTPSHQVTQMGQEVILRCVPISNHLYFYWYRQILGQKVEFLVSFYNNEISEKSEIFDDQFSVERPDGSNFTLKIRSTKLEDSAMYFCASRGQGAYEQYFGPGTRLTVT.

This clone was recorded once. The chain recombines TRBV7-2 with TRBJ2-2; possible D gene TRBD1, 6 bases. The CDR3 has 15 residues. V lost 1 base, J lost 3 bases, and 9 bases lay in between. CDR1 and CDR2 (germline): SGHTA, FQGNSA. CDR3 amino acids: CASSLDTGHTGELFF. Here the CDR3 DNA reads TGTGCCAGCAGCTTAGATACAGGGCACACCGGGGAGCTGTTTTTT.

The chain couples TRBV12-3 or TRBV12-4 to TRBJ1-4; D might be TRBD1 (5 bases). CDR3 length: 12 residues. V lost 5 bases to trimming and J lost 12 bases, with 13 bases between them. In nucleotides, the CDR3 is TGTGCCAGCAGTCTAGGGGCCGGGGAACTGTTTTTT. Translation: CASSLGAGELFF.

The chain combines TRBV7-9 with TRBJ1-2, with 11 bases fitting TRBD1. This CDR3 spans 18 amino acids. The ends lost 5 bases at V and 4 bases at J; junction bases unmatched: 15. Germline V gene sequence: CDR1 SEHNR, CDR2 FQNEAQ (reference sequence). CDR3 nucleotide sequence: TGTGCCAGCAGCCCCGGGCCAGGGACAGGGGGTTCCAGCTATGGCTACACCTTC. Amino acid sequence: CASSPGPGTGGSSYGYTF.

The chain uses TRBV5-4 and TRBJ2-7, with TRBD1 matching over 8 bases. The germline V gene encodes CDR1 SGHNT and CDR2 YYREEE (reference sequence). This CDR3 has 13 amino acids. The V and J ends lost 4 bases and 5 bases, in that order; junction bases with no gene match: 5. In nucleotides, the CDR3 is TGTGCCAGCAGCGGTCCGGACAGGGACGAGCAGTACTTC. This sequence encodes CASSGPDRDEQYF.

A note on this clone: Other DNA sequences of this sample code for an identical CDR3. The rearrangement links TRBV9 to TRBJ1-2; no clear D. Trimming cost V 0 bases and J 5 bases, with 5 bases left between them. Germline CDR1 is SGDLS and CDR2 is YYNGEE. The CDR3 consists of 12 residues. The CDR3 DNA sequence: TGTGCCAGCAGCGTAGCGGGGTATGGCTACACCTTC. Its translation is CASSVAGYGYTF.

This chain connects TRBV7-3 to TRBJ1-1; TRBD1 agrees at 7 bases. V lost 5 bases, J lost 0 bases, and 15 bases stayed unmatched. The germline V gene encodes CDR1 SGHTA and CDR2 FQGTGA. The CDR3 length is 18 residues. In DNA, the CDR3 is TGTGCCAGCAGCCCCCTTCTTCACATGACAGGGATGAACACTGAAGCTTTCTTT. Protein product: CASSPLLHMTGMNTEAFF.

The chain has TRBV27 and TRBJ2-7; 7 bases are shared with TRBD1. The CDR3 contains 15 residues. J was trimmed by 6 bases and V by 6 bases; bases with no gene match: 14. Germline CDR1 and CDR2: MNHEY and SMNVEV (reference sequence). The CDR3 DNA reads TGTGCCAGCAGCCCACAGGGGACCCTCAATGGCGAGCAGTACTTC. Protein: CASSPQGTLNGEQYF.

The V gene is TRBV12-3 or TRBV12-4, the J gene TRBJ2-1; D is perhaps TRBD1 (6 bases). The CDR3 totals 12 residues. V lost 6 bases to trimming and J lost 12 bases, with 15 bases between them. The CDR3 spells CASSRTMTGQFF. CDR3 DNA sequence: TGTGCCAGCAGCCGGACGATGACAGGGCAGTTCTTC.